This TCR beta chain appears in the sequencing data of a study of blood T cell repertoires in COVID-19 (dated by TCRdb to the early 2020s). Background on the whole study: Samples covering the acute and convalescent phases of COVID-19 were provided by collaborators in the United States, Italy and Spain. Subjects who had been exposed to COVID-19, were actively infected with it, or had recovered from it provided the deeply sampled blood TCRbeta repertoires that made up the dataset. Samples came from the ongoing ImmuneRACE study (first 160 participants) plus 1,254 subjects from 6 global collaborators. Where available, HLA class I and class II types were obtained from metadata supplied by the sample provider rather than from assay-based typing. Nearly every sample came with metadata listing a de-identified subject ID, COVID-19 status, age in years and sex. The repertoires were made available in a free public database intended to serve as a resource for research on the immune response to SARS-CoV-2. The material from the prospective study consisted of cDNA or gDNA derived from T cells, B-cell-depleted T cells, or PBMCs. Study-level results and caveats: How much clinical and demographic metadata was included differed by source and by participant, and the metadata was provided uncurated.

The immunoSEQ Assay, a bias-controlled multiplex PCR, was used to amplify TCRbeta CDR3 regions from genomic DNA. The paper's data handling went like this. Nucleated cell counts per sample were estimated from amplification of reference gene primers within the assay. To quantify the absolute abundance of each unique TCRbeta CDR3 rearrangement, sequence reads were collapsed and filtered. For each sample, productive Simpson clonality was calculated by taking the square root of Simpson's diversity index across productive rearrangements. This immuneACCESS table, as held by TCRdb, lists in-frame sequences with V and J called but not all clones. Of the missing ones, under half trace to an unresolved V gene in checked studies; the others have no known cause. The V and J calls and clone size are taken from that table; D and trimming were inferred from the DNA. The sample includes roughly 41,000 clones, with 70% to 90% observed a single time. The biggest ten clones account for about 4.8% of the sample.

Collaborating institutions collected whole blood in K2EDTA tubes following their own protocols. For TCRbeta analysis, collaborators shipped samples as frozen whole blood, isolated PBMCs, or DNA extracted from either of those sample types. Comment on this clone: The antigen it binds to is not known. Base qualities were left out, and no much larger clone turns up one base away.

Via the germline V gene, CDR1 is SGDLS and CDR2 YYNGEE. V lost 3 bases and J lost 5 bases, and the count of bases not matched to a germline gene is 5. The CDR3 goes from the cysteine to the phenylalanine over 14 residues. Here the CDR3 DNA is all that survives: 42 bases in frame from base 1. This clonotype was obtained from a human donor in a cohort sampled during active COVID-19. The material sequenced was peripheral blood. The chain employs TRBV9 and TRBJ2-7, and 10 junctional nucleotides match TRBD1. The bases are TGTGCCAGCAGCGACCGGGACAGGGGCCACGAGCAGTACTTC. Its product reads: CASSDRDRGHEQYF.